The sequence of this T cell receptor (beta chain) was determined in a study of cytomegalovirus exposure and HLA in healthy donors. Findings and limits, study-wide: Most of the TCR beta V segments (in an earlier analysis) were productive either about 90% or about 30% of the time. In most subjects, TCR beta sequences reportedly gave accurate predictions of HLA-A and HLA-B alleles. Indistinguishable V segments, including TRBV6-2 and TRBV6-3, were excluded.

Only a few counts were recorded for this clone. What it recognizes is unknown. V lost 2 bases and J lost 2, with 15 bases in between. The CDR3 covers 15 residues. The V gene's germline CDR1 is GTSNPN and CDR2 SVGIG (reference sequence). The PCR used 60 Vbeta and 13 Jbeta primers. Sequencing used immunoSEQ multiplex PCR; TCRdb keeps in-frame clones, though not all of them. The sample shows fewer than 250,000 clones, 60% to 80% of them seen only once. The chain uses TRBV30 and TRBJ1-2; D remains unclear. The receptor comes from a male donor in good health and CMV-seronegative. Source material: PBMCs. The CDR3 DNA sequence: TGTGCCTGGAGTAGATCGACACTTGGCAACTATGGCTACACCTTC. As protein: CAWSRSTLGNYGYTF.